The rows below give T cell receptor beta chains drawn from one sample of a study of CD8+ T cells in alopecia areata. Clones were sequenced by immunoSEQ multiplex PCR, and TCRdb holds only the in-frame ones, with some missing. The repertoire includes under 350,000 clones, more than 45% of them detected once, and approximately 1.8% sits in the top ten. The material was CD4+ T cells sorted from blood, obtained at week 24, from a patient treated with tofacitinib. Every receptor here comes from a human donor with alopecia areata. The CDR3 runs from the conserved cysteine through the conserved F or W. A D gene is named only where the DNA matches it firmly. Clone size, where shown, is once, few, many, or a class for clones that have expanded.

d_call j_call clone_size cdr3_length v_call cdr3_nt cdr3_aa
. TRBJ2-1 many 14 TRBV2 TGTGCCAGCAGTGAAGGGGCCCAGCTTAATGAGCAGTTCTTC CASSEGAQLNEQFF
. TRBJ2-1 . 11 TRBV2 TGTGCCACCAGAGGGCCGGGGGAGCAGTTCTTC CATRGPGEQFF
TRBD1 TRBJ1-2 . 16 TRBV10-3 TGTGCCATCAGTGGGACAGGGATGATAATTAACTATGGCTACACCTTC CAISGTGMIINYGYTF
TRBD1 TRBJ2-5 few 12 TRBV19 TGTGCCAGTTCCGACAGGGGAGAGACCCAGTACTTC CASSDRGETQYF
. TRBJ1-1 . 15 TRBV4-2 TGTGCCAGCAGCCAAGGTCAGGTACTGAACACTGAAGCTTTCTTT CASSQGQVLNTEAFF
. TRBJ2-1 . 13 TRBV29-1 TGCAGCGTTCGCGGGTTGTTCCACAATGAGCAGTTCTTC CSVRGLFHNEQFF
. TRBJ2-7 few 12 TRBV29-1 TGCAGCGTTGTCGGGGGCTCCTACGAGCAGTACTTC CSVVGGSYEQYF
. TRBJ2-1 . 13 TRBV2 TGTGCCAGCAGTGAGTTCTCGGGTGATGAGCAGTTCTTC CASSEFSGDEQFF
. TRBJ1-6 . 13 TRBV30 TGTGCCTGGAGTGGAGGGGAGCATTCACCCCTCCACTTT CAWSGGEHSPLHF
. TRBJ1-1 . 13 TRBV30 TGTGCCTGGAGTGGGTCCAGGCTCACTGAAGCTTTCTTT CAWSGSRLTEAFF
TRBD1 TRBJ2-1 . 14 TRBV10-3 TGTGCCATCAGTGAGTCAGGGACAGGGTATGAGCAGTTCTTC CAISESGTGYEQFF
. TRBJ2-7 . 15 TRBV5-1 TGCGCCAGCAGCTTGGTCGGCAGGGGAGGAAACGAGCAGTACTTC CASSLVGRGGNEQYF
. TRBJ2-3 . 15 TRBV10-3 TGTGCCATCACAAGGACGGCCCTTAGCACAGATACGCAGTATTTT CAITRTALSTDTQYF
TRBD2 TRBJ2-5 . 14 TRBV7-9 TGTGCCAGCAGCTTACTAGCGGGGGCGGAGACCCAGTACTTC CASSLLAGAETQYF
TRBD2 TRBJ2-3 . 18 TRBV25-1 TGTGCCAGCAGTGACTCGTGGACTAGCGGGGGGCGACCAGATACGCAGTATTTT CASSDSWTSGGRPDTQYF
. TRBJ1-5 few 15 TRBV10-3 TGTGCCATCGGTGACCTGGACAGTGAGAATCAGCCCCAGCATTTT CAIGDLDSENQPQHF
. TRBJ2-3 . 15 TRBV18 TGTGCCAGCTCACCTCGGAAATCGGGGACAGATACGCAGTATTTT CASSPRKSGTDTQYF
. TRBJ2-5 . 13 TRBV6-5 TGTGCCAGCAAGTCGGGGCTCCAAGAGACCCAGTACTTC CASKSGLQETQYF
. TRBJ2-5 . 12 TRBV30 TGTGCCTGGAGTAAAACATCGGAGACCCAGTACTTC CAWSKTSETQYF
. TRBJ2-5 . 13 TRBV7-2 TGTGCCAGCACCCCCGGCGTAGACGGGACCCAGTACTTC CASTPGVDGTQYF
. TRBJ2-5 . 14 TRBV10-3 TGTGCCATCAGTGGGGACCCGCCAGGAGAGACCCAGTACTTC CAISGDPPGETQYF
. TRBJ1-6 . 16 TRBV7-2 TGTGCCAGCAGCCTTACAGGGAGCTCCTATAATTCACCCCTCCACTTT CASSLTGSSYNSPLHF
TRBD1 TRBJ2-7 few 15 TRBV5-1 TGCGCCAGCAGCTTGGGGGACAGGGAAGTTACCGAGCAGTACTTC CASSLGDREVTEQYF
. TRBJ1-4 few 17 TRBV4-1 TGCGCCAGCAGCCAAGACGGAGGGCCTGCAACTAATGAAAAACTGTTTTTT CASSQDGGPATNEKLFF
. TRBJ1-1 few 15 TRBV18 TGTGCCAGCTCATCCAAGGACAGCGTGAACACTGAAGCTTTCTTT CASSSKDSVNTEAFF
. TRBJ2-7 . 11 TRBV29-1 TGCAGCGTTGAGGCCCGCTACGAGCAGTACTTC CSVEARYEQYF
TRBD2 TRBJ2-3 . 14 TRBV5-4 TGTGCCAGCAGCTTTGGGAGGGGCCCAGATACGCAGTATTTT CASSFGRGPDTQYF
. TRBJ2-5 few 14 TRBV7-8 TGTGCCAGCAGCTTAGCACAGGGACAAGAGACCCAGTACTTC CASSLAQGQETQYF
. TRBJ2-6 . 14 TRBV12-5 TGTGCTAGTTCAGCATCCTCTGGGGCCAACGTCCTGACTTTC CASSASSGANVLTF
. TRBJ2-5 . 14 TRBV29-1 TGCAGCGTGGGGACAGCGGGGACGGGGGAGACCCAGTACTTC CSVGTAGTGETQYF
TRBD1 TRBJ1-6 . 14 TRBV2 TGTGCCAGCTTTTCGGACAGGGACAGTTCACCCCTCCACTTT CASFSDRDSSPLHF